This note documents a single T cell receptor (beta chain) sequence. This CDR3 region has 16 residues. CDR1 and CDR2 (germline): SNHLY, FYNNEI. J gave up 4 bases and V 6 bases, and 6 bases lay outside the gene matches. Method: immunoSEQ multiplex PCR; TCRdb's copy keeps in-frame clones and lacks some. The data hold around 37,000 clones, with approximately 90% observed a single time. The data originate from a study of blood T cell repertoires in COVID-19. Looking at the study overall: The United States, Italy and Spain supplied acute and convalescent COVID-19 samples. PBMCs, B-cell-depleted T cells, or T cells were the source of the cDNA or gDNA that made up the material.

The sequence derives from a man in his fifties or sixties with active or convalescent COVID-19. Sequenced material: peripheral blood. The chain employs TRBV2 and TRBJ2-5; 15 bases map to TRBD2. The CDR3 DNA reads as TGTGCCAGCAGCTACGGACTAGCGGGAGGGGGAGAGACCCAGTACTTC. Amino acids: CASSYGLAGGGETQYF.